This record concerns one T cell receptor beta chain sequence. Its cognate antigen is unknown. Primers included in the PCR were 60 Vbeta and 13 Jbeta primers. The protocol was immunoSEQ multiplex PCR, while the TCRdb copy is restricted to in-frame clones and leaves out a portion. The table has roughly 150,000 clones, roughly 75% seen once. The source of the sample is a study of cytomegalovirus exposure and HLA in healthy donors. Study findings and constraints: Another analysis was done later, and it associated roughly 15,000 TCR beta sequences with HLA alleles at 0.05 false discovery rate. When analyzed later, a missense DCLRE1C variant was found to be linked to TCR beta V- and J-gene trimming.

While unrecorded immune exposures were likely, the donors were nominally healthy when sampled. This clonotype was sampled from a young man in good health and CMV-seropositive. Sample: PBMCs.

The CDR3 DNA reads TGTGCCACCAGCAAACTAGCGGCCAGAAACCAAGAGACCCAGTACTTC. Its translation is CATSKLAARNQETQYF. The chain employs TRBV15 and TRBJ2-5; TRBD2 aligns across 8 bases. Germline V gene data show CDR1 as LNHNV and CDR2 as YYDKDF (reference sequence). With 4 bases clipped from V and 0 bases from J, the junction kept 7 bases outside the gene matches. The CDR3 spans 16 residues.